The clone carrying this T cell receptor beta chain was counted between two and nine times. Data came from immunoSEQ multiplex PCR; TCRdb stores just in-frame clones and leaves some out. The sample contains approximately 92,000 clones, about 86% of which appear only once. The data derive from a study of blood T cell repertoires in COVID-19. Trimming took off 3 bases at V and 8 bases at J, with 14 bases between the two ends. Germline loops: CDR1 SGDLS, CDR2 YYNGEE. This CDR3 spans 14 amino acids. The receptor's source is a woman aged 60 to 75 in a cohort sampled during active or convalescent COVID-19. The source material was peripheral blood. This chain uses TRBV9 with TRBJ1-4; D perhaps matches TRBD1 (5 bases). CDR3 in amino acids: CASSASGLGEKLFF. The CDR3 DNA follows: TGTGCCAGCAGCGCATCAGGGTTAGGGGAAAAACTGTTTTTT.